The T cell receptor beta chain described here comes from a study of cytomegalovirus exposure and HLA in healthy donors. PCR used 60 Vbeta primers and 13 Jbeta primers. TCRdb keeps only in-frame clones here, not all; method: immunoSEQ multiplex PCR. The sample lists about 170,000 clones; roughly four fifths were seen once. Study-wide points: It emerged from a later analysis that several of the most significant clusters appeared to be linked to common viral pathogens. Later work showed greater clonal expansion in HLA-associated TCR beta chains than in equally common others.

The length of the CDR3 is 12 residues. V lost 6 bases and J 1 base, leaving 6 bases between the germline ends. Germline V lookup: CDR1 SNHLY, CDR2 FYNNEI. Note on this clone: Its antigen is as yet unknown.

V gene TRBV2 combines with J gene TRBJ1-1; D remains unclear. Sequences were obtained from PBMCs. This sequence was found in a young woman in good health and CMV-seronegative. Here the CDR3 DNA reads TGTGCCAGCAGCTACGAGAACACTGAAGCTTTCTTT. Its protein product is CASSYENTEAFF.